The 4 T cell receptor beta chains given below trace back to one sample, sequenced in a study of Ad26.COV2.S vaccination and SARS-CoV-2 variants. Treatment indicated: around 19 received Ad26.COV2.S at low or high dose, single or two shots; roughly five received placebo; per-sample allocation not given. After the first vaccine or placebo injection, samples were drawn on day 63. Repertoires were generated with immunoSEQ multiplex PCR, while TCRdb's copy carries only in-frame clones and drops some. The top ten hold 1.7% of the sample, which has approximately 460,000 clones, 89% seen once. Sequencing was performed on peripheral blood, taken in a trial of Ad26.COV2.S vaccine versus placebo. All receptors come from a person aged 18-60 years who received the Ad26.COV2.S COVID-19 vaccine or a placebo.

V and J are TRBV24-1 and TRBJ2-1, with TRBD1 as a possible D gene (6 bases). The CDR3 sequence is 15 residues long. V was pared by 0 bases and J by 3 bases, with 8 bases between. The V gene's germline CDR1 is KGHDR and CDR2 SFDVKD. Here the CDR3 DNA reads TGTGCCACCAGTGATTTGGGCAGGGGCTACAATGAGCAGTTCTTC. It yields the protein CATSDLGRGYNEQFF.

Here the CDR3 reads CASSYLLAASTDTQYF. In DNA, the CDR3 is TGTGCCAGCAGTTATCTACTAGCGGCGAGCACAGATACGCAGTATTTT. The chain is built from TRBV6-6 and TRBJ2-3, with 8 positions matching TRBD2. The CDR3 length is 16 residues. V trimming: 3 bases; J trimming: 0 bases; junction bases outside the gene matches: 5. Germline V gives CDR1 MNHNY, CDR2 SVGAGI (reference sequence).

In this sample, this clone turned up once. The V gene is TRBV7-8, the J gene TRBJ2-1; 7 bases align to TRBD1. V trimming: 5 bases; J trimming: 0 bases; junction bases outside the gene matches: 19. The CDR3 sequence is 20 residues long. Germline V CDR1 and CDR2: SGHVS, FQNEAQ. The CDR3 DNA follows: TGTGCCAGCAGCCCAGCGTCAGGGGGACATGTCCTGAGCTCCTACAATGAGCAGTTCTTC. Its translation is CASSPASGGHVLSSYNEQFF.

This rearrangement joins TRBV13 to TRBJ2-7, with 7 positions matching TRBD1. The CDR3 runs to 14 residues. The ends lost 5 bases at V and 2 bases at J; junction bases unmatched: 6. Germline CDR1 PRHDT, CDR2 FYEKMQ (reference sequence). CDR3 amino acids: CASSRNRGAYEQYF. In DNA form, the CDR3 reads TGTGCCAGCAGCCGAAACAGGGGCGCCTACGAGCAGTACTTC.